This T cell receptor (beta chain) stems from a study of blood T cell repertoires in COVID-19. Study details: Samples came from the United States, Italy and Spain, spanning acute and convalescent COVID-19.

The V and J ends lost 5 bases and 0 bases, in that order; junction bases with no gene match: 5. This CDR3 is built from 16 residues. The V gene's germline CDR1 is SGHTA and CDR2 FQGTGA. Assay used: immunoSEQ multiplex PCR; TCRdb lists only in-frame clones, some missing. The table has a few hundred thousand clones, over 75% seen once; the top ten hold roughly 2%. Participants, about 18 to 90 years old, spanned around 25 US areas. Cohort 3 recovery required two negative PCRs, clearance, or symptom resolution. The J gene is TRBJ2-2, the V gene TRBV7-3; 8 bases match TRBD1. Sequencing was done on a sample of PBMCs or T cells enriched from blood (not recorded which). The source is a man aged 30-40 years who had recovered from COVID-19. This chain's CDR3 is CASSKDRGANTGELFF. DNA for the CDR3: TGTGCCAGCAGCAAAGACAGGGGCGCGAACACCGGGGAGCTGTTTTTT.